This T cell receptor (beta chain) derives from a study of cytomegalovirus exposure and HLA in healthy donors. Regarding this clone: Antigen specificity is unknown.

Amplification used 60 Vbeta primers and 13 Jbeta primers. Data came from immunoSEQ multiplex PCR; TCRdb stores just in-frame clones and leaves some out. The data show 160,000 or so clones, roughly four fifths seen once. Germline V gives CDR1 SQVTM, CDR2 ANQGSEA. The CDR3 runs to 12 residues. V was shortened by 3 bases and J by 3 bases, with 8 bases between the two germline ends. Regarding the study as a whole: Information on immune exposure was restricted to one variable (CMV serostatus).

The clonotype comes from a woman aged 18-29 years in good health and CMV-seropositive. V usage is TRBV29-1 and J usage is TRBJ2-5; D remains ambiguous. The sample consisted of PBMCs. This CDR3 is CSVDGQEETQYF. In nucleotides, the CDR3 is TGCAGCGTTGATGGGCAGGAAGAGACCCAGTACTTC.